The clone carrying this T cell receptor (beta chain) was counted at least ten times. TRAV and TRBV primers primed cDNA for both TCRalpha and TCRbeta. The TCRs were subjected to amplification over roughly 20 PCR cycles employing a constant-region primer in conjunction with a V-primer adapter. In TCRdb, the reads were re-called with MiXCR into one record per CDR3 protein. The table records more than 50,000 distinct CDR3 sequences, 20% to 25% of them present only once. The CDR3 contains 14 residues. Germline-derived CDR1 and CDR2 are SGHAT and FQNNGV. Trimming took 1 base from V and 9 from J, leaving 16 bases between them. Time point denoted: after trial treatment. Treatment specified: LDRT plus nivolumab, ipilimumab, low-dose cyclophosphamide and aspirin (RACIN trial). Every donor's regimen consisted of nivolumab, ipilimumab, aspirin, low-dose cyclophosphamide and low-dose radiotherapy. This sample was taken from a study of low-dose radiotherapy and immunotherapy resistance in tumors.

The chain couples TRBV11-2 to TRBJ2-7; no clear D. This sequence was found in a male donor with prostate cancer. Source: PBMCs, taken after low-dose radiotherapy plus immunotherapy. The CDR3 sequence is CASSLADFRSSQYF. The CDR3 nucleotides are TGTGCCAGCAGCTTAGCGGATTTCAGGTCGTCGCAGTACTTC.